This entry lists 7 T cell receptor beta chains sequenced from one sample in a study of T-cell reconstitution after alpha-beta-depleted transplantation in children. Unique molecular identifiers were incorporated when the TCRbeta library was constructed. Using its own MiXCR run on the PCR reads, TCRdb lists one record per CDR3 protein. The sample holds 300,000 to 400,000 distinct CDR3 sequences; around 15% are singletons and the top ten take approximately 44%. The specimen comprised PBMCs, mostly from graft donor cells, sampled 360 days after TCRalphabeta/CD19-depleted stem cell transplant. The receptors were gathered from a male patient between 2 and 10 years old who had a stem cell transplant for acute lymphoblastic leukemia, so the T cells may come from the graft donor.

There are a few counts of this clonotype. V is TRBV12-3 or TRBV12-4 and J is TRBJ2-5; D unclear. Trimming cost V 2 bases and J 2 bases, with 12 bases left between them. The CDR3 is 15 residues long. CDR3 in amino acids: CASSLWRLGQETQYF. CDR3 in DNA: TGTGCCAGCAGTTTATGGCGTCTGGGACAAGAGACCCAGTACTTC.

This clonotype has a handful of counts. The chain is built from TRBV27 and TRBJ2-2, with D perhaps TRBD1 (6 bases). The CDR3 spans 15 residues. The V gene's germline CDR1 is MNHEY and CDR2 SMNVEV (reference sequence). V lost 3 bases and J lost 4, with 12 bases in between. The CDR3 DNA sequence: TGTGCCAGCAGTTTGAGGGACACTCCCACCGGGGAGCTGTTTTTT. Protein sequence: CASSLRDTPTGELFF.

This clonotype was counted between two and nine times. The chain couples TRBV4-1 to TRBJ2-7; 8 bases fit TRBD1. The V segment lost 2 bases and the J segment 2 bases; nucleotides outside the gene matches: 5. The CDR3 has 15 residues. The germline gives CDR1 MGHRA, CDR2 YSYEKL. In DNA form, the CDR3 reads TGCGCCAGCAGCCAATTTACAGGGGGGACCTACGAGCAGTACTTC. Its protein is CASSQFTGGTYEQYF.

In DNA, the CDR3 is TGCAGCGTTGAGCCGAATGGGGAGCAGTTCTTC. Its translation is CSVEPNGEQFF. V gene TRBV29-1 combines with J gene TRBJ2-1; D unresolved. Trimming took off 3 bases at V and 10 bases at J, with 10 bases between the two ends. Per the germline V gene, CDR1 is SQVTM and CDR2 is ANQGSEA. This CDR3 has 11 amino acids.

There are a few counts of this clonotype. The chain recombines TRBV30 with TRBJ2-7, with 7 bases matching TRBD1. CDR1 GTSNPN and CDR2 SVGIG come from the germline V gene (reference sequence). With V trimmed by 3 bases and J by 0 bases, 2 bases remained unmatched. The length of the CDR3 is 13 residues. The DNA for the CDR3 is TGTGCCTGGAGGGACAGGAGCTCCTACGAGCAGTACTTC. Translated, it gives CAWRDRSSYEQYF.

This clonotype was detected only a few times. The genes are TRBV4-1 and TRBJ1-3; 7 nucleotides match TRBD1. Germline V gene sequence: CDR1 MGHRA, CDR2 YSYEKL. The CDR3 is made up of 16 amino acids. Trimming removed 5 bases from V and 1 base from J; junction bases left unmatched: 8. The CDR3 DNA follows: TGCGCCAGCAGCTATCGCACAGGGGAATCTGGAAACACCATATATTTT. This encodes CASSYRTGESGNTIYF.

The chain carries TRBV5-7 and TRBJ1-5, with unresolved D. TRBV5-7 carries the ORF label, with uncertain function. The length of the CDR3 is 12 residues. V was clipped by 1 base and J by 8 bases, with 7 bases between them. The CDR3 sequence: CASSLPKEPQHF. The CDR3 DNA reads TGTGCCAGCAGCTTGCCGAAGGAGCCCCAGCATTTT.